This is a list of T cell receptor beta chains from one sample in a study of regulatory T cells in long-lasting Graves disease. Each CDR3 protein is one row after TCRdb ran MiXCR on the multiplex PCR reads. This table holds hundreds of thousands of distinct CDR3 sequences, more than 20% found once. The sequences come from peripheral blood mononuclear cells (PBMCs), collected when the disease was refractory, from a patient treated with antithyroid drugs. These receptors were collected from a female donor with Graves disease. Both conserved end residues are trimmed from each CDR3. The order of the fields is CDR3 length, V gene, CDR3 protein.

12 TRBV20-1 SARKQGAGEKLF
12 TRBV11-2 ASSTRQGDTEAF
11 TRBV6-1 ASSEDRGTEAF
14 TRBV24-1 ATSDRTGGAGDTQY
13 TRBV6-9 ASSYEGTSGDSQY
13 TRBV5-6 ASKFLGQVNAEAF
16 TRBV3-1 ASSQEGLAGVRAYEQY
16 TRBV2 ASRRGSGRGSSYNEQF
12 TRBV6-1 AMGRGTNTGELF
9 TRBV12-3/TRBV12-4 ASSRGNTIY
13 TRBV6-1 ASTPTSGSIGELF
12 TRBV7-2 ASSLQDRTYGYT
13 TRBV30 AWSVRRRSGNTIY
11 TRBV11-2 ASSPPGVSEAF
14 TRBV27 ASAGSLAEVSYEQY
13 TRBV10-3 AISGSARVTGELF
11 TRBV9 ASSVEGARAGF
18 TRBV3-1 ASSQAGGGTSGSGTYEQY
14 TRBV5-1 ASSADTLISGNTIY
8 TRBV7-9 ASSLVGGD
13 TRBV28 ASSFLNSGANVLT
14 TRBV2 ASSGGLAGAYNEQF
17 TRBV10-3 AISGAGIIGSSNTGELF
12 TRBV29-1 SVESGEGAYEQY
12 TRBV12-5 ASGVGVTNYGYT
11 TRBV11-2 ASSYGTDEGLF
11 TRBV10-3 AISELGNQPQH
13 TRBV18 ASSHVLGVKEKLF
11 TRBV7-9 ATRPVASYEQY
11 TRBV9 ASSVHRVGEQY